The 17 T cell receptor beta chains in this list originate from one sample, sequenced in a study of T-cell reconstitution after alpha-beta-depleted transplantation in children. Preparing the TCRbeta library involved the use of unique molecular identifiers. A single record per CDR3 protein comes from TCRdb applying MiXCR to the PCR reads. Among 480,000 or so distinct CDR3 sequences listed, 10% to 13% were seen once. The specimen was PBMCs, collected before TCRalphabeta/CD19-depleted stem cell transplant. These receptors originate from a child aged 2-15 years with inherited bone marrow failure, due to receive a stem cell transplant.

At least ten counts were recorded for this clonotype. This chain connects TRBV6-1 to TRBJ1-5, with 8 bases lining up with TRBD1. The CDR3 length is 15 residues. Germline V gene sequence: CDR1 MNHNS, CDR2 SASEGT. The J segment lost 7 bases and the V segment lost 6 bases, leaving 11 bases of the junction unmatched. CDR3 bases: TGTGCCAGCAGCTCGAACAGGGGGTTGAGGCAGCCCCAGCATTTT. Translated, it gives CASSSNRGLRQPQHF.

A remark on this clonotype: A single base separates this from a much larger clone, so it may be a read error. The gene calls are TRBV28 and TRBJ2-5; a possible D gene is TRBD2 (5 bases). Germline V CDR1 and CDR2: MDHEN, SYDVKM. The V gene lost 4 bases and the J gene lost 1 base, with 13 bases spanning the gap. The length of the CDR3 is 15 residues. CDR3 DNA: TGTGCCAGCAGTTCCCGGGAACTGTGCCAAGAGACCCAGTACTTC. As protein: CASSSRELCQETQYF.

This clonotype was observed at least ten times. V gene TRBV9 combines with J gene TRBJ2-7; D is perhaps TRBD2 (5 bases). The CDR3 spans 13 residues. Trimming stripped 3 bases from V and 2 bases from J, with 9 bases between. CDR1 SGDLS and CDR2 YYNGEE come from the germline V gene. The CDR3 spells CASSAGTAYEQYF. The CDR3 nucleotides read TGTGCCAGCAGCGCGGGAACCGCCTACGAGCAGTACTTC.

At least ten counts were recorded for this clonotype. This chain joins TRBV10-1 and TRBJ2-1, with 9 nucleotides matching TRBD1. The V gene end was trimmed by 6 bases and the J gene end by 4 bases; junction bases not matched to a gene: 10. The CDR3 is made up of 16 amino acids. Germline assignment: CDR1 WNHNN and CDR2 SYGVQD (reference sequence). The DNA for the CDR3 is TGCGCCAGCAGCGGGACAGGGAGGACTTCGTACAATGAGCAGTTCTTC. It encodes CASSGTGRTSYNEQFF.

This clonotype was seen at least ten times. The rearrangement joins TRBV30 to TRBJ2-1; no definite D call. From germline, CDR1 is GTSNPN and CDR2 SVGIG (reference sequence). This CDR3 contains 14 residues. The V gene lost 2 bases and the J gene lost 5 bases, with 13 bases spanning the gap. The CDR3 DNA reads TGTGCCTGGAGTCGTCTAGATATCCACAATGAGCAGTTCTTC. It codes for CAWSRLDIHNEQFF.

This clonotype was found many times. For the CDR3, the DNA is TGTGCCAGCAGCTTAGAGCCGGGAGGGCCCTACAATGAGCAGTTCTTC. Its translation is CASSLEPGGPYNEQFF. The V and J genes are TRBV7-2 and TRBJ2-1; 8 bases agree with TRBD2. The V gene end was trimmed by 1 base and the J gene end by 2 bases; junction bases not matched to a gene: 4. Germline CDR1 and CDR2: SGHTA and FQGNSA. CDR3 length: 16 amino acids.

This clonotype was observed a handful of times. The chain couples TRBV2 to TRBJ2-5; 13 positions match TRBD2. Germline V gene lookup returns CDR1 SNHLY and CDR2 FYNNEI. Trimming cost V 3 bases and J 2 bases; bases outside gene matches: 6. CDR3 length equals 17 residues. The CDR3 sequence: CASSDGTSGAPQETQYF. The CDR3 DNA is TGTGCCAGCAGTGACGGGACTAGCGGGGCCCCTCAAGAGACCCAGTACTTC.

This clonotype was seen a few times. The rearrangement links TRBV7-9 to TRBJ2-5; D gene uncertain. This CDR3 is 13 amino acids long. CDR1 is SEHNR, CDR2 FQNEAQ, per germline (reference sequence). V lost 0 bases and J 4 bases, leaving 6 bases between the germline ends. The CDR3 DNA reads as TGTGCCAGCAGCTTAGCGTTGACAGAGACCCAGTACTTC. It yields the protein CASSLALTETQYF.

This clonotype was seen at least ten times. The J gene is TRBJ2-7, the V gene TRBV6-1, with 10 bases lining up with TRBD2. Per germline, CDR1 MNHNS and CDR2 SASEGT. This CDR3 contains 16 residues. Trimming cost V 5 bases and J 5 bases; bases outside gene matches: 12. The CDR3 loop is CASSPLAGVRRDEQYF. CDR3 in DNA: TGTGCCAGCAGTCCGCTAGCGGGAGTCAGACGGGACGAGCAGTACTTC.

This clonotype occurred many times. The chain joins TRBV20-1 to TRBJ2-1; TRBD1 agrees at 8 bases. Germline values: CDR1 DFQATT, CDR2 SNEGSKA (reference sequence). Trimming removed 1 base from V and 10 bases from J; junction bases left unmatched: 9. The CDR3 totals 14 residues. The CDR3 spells CSARAHRGSGEQFF. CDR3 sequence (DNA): TGCAGTGCTAGAGCACACAGGGGGAGTGGAGAGCAGTTCTTC.

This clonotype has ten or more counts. As DNA, the CDR3 is TGTGCCAGCAGCAAACTAGCGGGAGTGTCAGATACGCAGTATTTT. Protein product: CASSKLAGVSDTQYF. The chain couples TRBV12-3 or TRBV12-4 to TRBJ2-3; 11 positions match TRBD2. The CDR3 totals 15 residues. The V segment lost 6 bases and the J segment 4 bases; nucleotides outside the gene matches: 6.

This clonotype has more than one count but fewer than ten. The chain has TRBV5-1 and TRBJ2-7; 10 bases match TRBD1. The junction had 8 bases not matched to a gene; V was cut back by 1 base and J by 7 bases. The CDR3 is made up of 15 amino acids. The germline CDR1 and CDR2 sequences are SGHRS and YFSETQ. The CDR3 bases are TGCGCCAGCAGCTTGAAGAGACAGGGGGCCGGGGAGCAGTACTTC. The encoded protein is CASSLKRQGAGEQYF.

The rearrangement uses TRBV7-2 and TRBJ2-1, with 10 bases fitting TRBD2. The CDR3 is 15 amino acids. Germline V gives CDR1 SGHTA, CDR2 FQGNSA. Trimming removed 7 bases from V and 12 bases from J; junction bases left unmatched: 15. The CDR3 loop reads CASKQREGLSVGQFF. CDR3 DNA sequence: TGTGCCAGCAAACAGCGGGAGGGCCTATCGGTTGGGCAGTTCTTC.

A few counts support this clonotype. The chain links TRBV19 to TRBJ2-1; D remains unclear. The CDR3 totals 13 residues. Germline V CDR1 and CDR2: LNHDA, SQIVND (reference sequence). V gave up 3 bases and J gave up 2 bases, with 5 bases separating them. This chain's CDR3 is CASSMNTYNEQFF. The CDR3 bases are TGTGCCAGTAGTATGAACACCTACAATGAGCAGTTCTTC.

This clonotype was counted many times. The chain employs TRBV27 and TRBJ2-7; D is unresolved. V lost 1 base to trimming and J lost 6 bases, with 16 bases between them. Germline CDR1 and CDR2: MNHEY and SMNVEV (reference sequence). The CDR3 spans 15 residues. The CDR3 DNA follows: TGTGCCAGCAGTTTATTCCTGGCTGTGAAGGGCGAGCAGTACTTC. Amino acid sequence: CASSLFLAVKGEQYF.

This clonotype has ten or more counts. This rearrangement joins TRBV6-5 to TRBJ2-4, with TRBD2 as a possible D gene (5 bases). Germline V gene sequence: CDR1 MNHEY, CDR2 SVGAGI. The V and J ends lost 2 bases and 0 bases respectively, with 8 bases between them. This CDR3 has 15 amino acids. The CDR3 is CASSYRRGAKNIQYF. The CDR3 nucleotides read TGTGCCAGCAGTTACAGACGGGGAGCCAAAAACATTCAGTACTTC.

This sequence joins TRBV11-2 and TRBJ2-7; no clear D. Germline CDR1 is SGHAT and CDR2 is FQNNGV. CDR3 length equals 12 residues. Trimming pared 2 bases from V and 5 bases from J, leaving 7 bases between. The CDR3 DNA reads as TGTGCCAGCAGCTTATTCAGAGACGAGCAGTACTTC. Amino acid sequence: CASSLFRDEQYF.